This T cell receptor beta chain was found in a study of cytomegalovirus exposure and HLA in healthy donors. The PCR contained 60 Vbeta and 13 Jbeta primers. The data were produced by immunoSEQ multiplex PCR, yet TCRdb's version contains in-frame clones alone and is incomplete. This table has 160,000 or so clones, 75% to 85% appearing once. The CDR3 runs to 19 residues. Germline V gene sequence: CDR1 SGHNT, CDR2 YYREEE (reference sequence). The J segment lost 5 bases and the V segment lost 4 bases, leaving 17 bases of the junction unmatched. The rearrangement links TRBV5-4 to TRBJ2-1, with 11 positions matching TRBD2. This clonotype was sampled from a young woman in good health and CMV-seropositive. The sample consisted of PBMCs. CDR3 region: CASSTRMGTSGEVDNEQFF. The CDR3 coding sequence is TGTGCCAGCAGCACCCGGATGGGGACTAGCGGAGAAGTCGACAATGAGCAGTTCTTC.